This TCR beta chain was sequenced during a study of blood T cell repertoires in COVID-19. Across the study: Both acute and convalescent COVID-19 samples were obtained from the United States, Italy and Spain. PBMCs, B-cell-depleted T cells, or T cells provided the cDNA or gDNA that made up the material.

Using immunoSEQ multiplex PCR, the repertoire was profiled, and TCRdb retains in-frame clones only, with some absent. The sample lists hundreds of thousands of clones; under 95% were seen once. Germline V gene lookup returns CDR1 LNHDA and CDR2 SQIVND (reference sequence). V was clipped by 6 bases and J by 0 bases, with 15 bases between them. The CDR3 has 16 residues. The source is a woman between 18 and 30 years old who had recovered from COVID-19. The sequenced sample was peripheral blood. The rearrangement uses TRBV19 and TRBJ1-5, with D tentatively TRBD1 (5 bases). The CDR3 nucleotides read TGTGCCAGTAGCCCCCAGGGAGGGGTTAGCAATCAGCCCCAGCATTTT. It codes for CASSPQGGVSNQPQHF.